Given below is one TCR beta chain in context. Data came from immunoSEQ multiplex PCR; TCRdb stores just in-frame clones and leaves some out. Of 350,000 to 450,000 clones in the sample, more than 85% are singletons; the top ten hold over 2.5%. These data belong to a study of blood T cell repertoires in COVID-19. Study-wide background: Acute and convalescent COVID-19 specimens originated in the United States, Italy and Spain. PBMCs, B-cell-depleted T cells, or T cells were the source of the cDNA or gDNA that made up the material.

Germline loops: CDR1 SGHVS, CDR2 FQNEAQ. Trimming took 5 bases from V and 5 from J; bases not matched to a gene: 15. The CDR3 spans 17 residues. Sequenced material: peripheral blood. The V gene is TRBV7-8, the J gene TRBJ2-1, with 7 bases aligning to TRBD1. The clonotype originates from a human donor in a cohort sampled during active COVID-19. This CDR3 is CASSVKLPTGTNNEQFF. The CDR3 bases are TGTGCCAGCAGCGTCAAACTGCCGACAGGGACCAACAATGAGCAGTTCTTC.